Below, 25 T cell receptor beta chains from the same sample are listed, as sequenced in a study of T-cell memory formation after mild COVID-19. MiXCR, applied by TCRdb to the 5' RACE reads, yields one record per CDR3 protein. The data contain about 350,000 distinct CDR3 sequences, roughly 15% of them singletons. Sequenced: PBMCs or a T cell subset sorted from them (not recorded which). These receptors were collected from a man younger than 35 who had mild COVID-19 (a few samples of this study predate the infection). Cell type and time point are not known.

V is TRBV6-2 or TRBV6-3 and J is TRBJ1-6; no clear D gene. V shed 5 bases and J shed 8 bases, with 7 bases lying between them. Germline V gene data show CDR1 as MNHEY and CDR2 as SVGEGT. CDR3 length: 12 residues. The CDR3 spells CASSRTDSPLHF. Here the CDR3 DNA reads TGTGCCAGCAGTCGGACCGATTCACCCCTCCACTTT.

This clonotype was found a few times. V and J are TRBV7-9 and TRBJ2-5; TRBD1 matches 9 bases. V shed 4 bases, J shed 5 bases, and the junction held 8 bases outside the gene matches. CDR1 SEHNR and CDR2 FQNEAQ come from the germline V gene (reference sequence). The CDR3 is 15 residues long. The CDR3 region has the DNA TGTGCCAGCAGCTGGACAGGGGTCTCCGGGGAGACCCAGTACTTC. It yields the protein CASSWTGVSGETQYF.

This clonotype was seen many times. This chain uses TRBV7-2 with TRBJ2-7; 9 bases map to TRBD1. The junction had 4 bases not matched to a gene; V was cut back by 5 bases and J by 2 bases. CDR1 is SGHTA, CDR2 FQGNSA, per germline. This CDR3 has 14 amino acids. This chain's CDR3 is CASSPGTGPYEQYV. The CDR3 nucleotides read TGTGCCAGCAGCCCCGGGACAGGGCCCTACGAGCAGTACGTC.

V gene TRBV30 combines with J gene TRBJ1-5; D is perhaps TRBD1 (5 bases). The germline gives CDR1 GTSNPN, CDR2 SVGIG (reference sequence). The CDR3 contains 13 residues. V was cut by 3 bases and J by 9 bases, with 15 bases left in between. The CDR3 coding sequence is TGTGCCTGGAGCGGGGACGCGGCGGGGCCCCAGCATTTT. Its protein product is CAWSGDAAGPQHF.

This chain links TRBV18 with TRBJ1-5; 7 bases are a match to TRBD1. Germline V gives CDR1 KGHSH, CDR2 LQKENI. The CDR3 runs to 17 residues. Trimming cost V 3 bases and J 7 bases; bases outside gene matches: 15. The CDR3 nucleotides read TGTGCCAGCTCACCCCGACAGGAGGGGGCCTCCGGCCAGCCCCAGCATTTT. Its protein is CASSPRQEGASGQPQHF.

This clonotype appeared a few times. The CDR3, as DNA: TGTGCCAGCAGCTTGGACAGGGGTTCGGCTCGCGGCAATCAGCCCCAGCATTTT. It specifies CASSLDRGSARGNQPQHF. V and J are TRBV7-8 and TRBJ1-5; 9 nucleotides align to TRBD1. V lost 3 bases, J lost 2 bases, and 11 bases stayed unmatched. This CDR3 contains 18 residues. The V gene's germline CDR1 is SGHVS and CDR2 FQNEAQ.

J is TRBJ2-1 and V is TRBV12-3 or TRBV12-4; 15 bases are shared with TRBD2. The CDR3 is 15 residues long. Unmatched junction bases numbered 7, after V lost 8 bases and J lost 8 bases. CDR3 in amino acids: CASRTSGGASYEQFF. For the CDR3, the DNA is TGTGCCAGCCGGACTAGCGGGGGGGCCTCATATGAGCAGTTCTTC.

This clonotype was detected a few times. This chain uses TRBV7-8 with TRBJ1-5; possibly TRBD1 for D (6 bases). The CDR3 covers 18 residues. CDR1 is SGHVS, CDR2 FQNEAQ, per germline. V was trimmed by 0 bases and J by 0 bases, leaving 15 bases between them. This CDR3 reads CASSLAWPGEYSNQPQHF. The CDR3 DNA is TGTGCCAGCAGCTTAGCGTGGCCAGGGGAATATAGCAATCAGCCCCAGCATTTT.

This clonotype came up a few times. The chain joins TRBV11-2 to TRBJ2-7, with 7 bases that match TRBD2. The V segment lost 5 bases and the J segment 1 base; nucleotides outside the gene matches: 20. The CDR3 consists of 19 residues. CDR1 and CDR2 from the germline V gene are SGHAT and FQNNGV. CDR3 nucleotides: TGTGCCAGCAGCCCTGCGGGGAGCGGGGAATGGATGGCGTCCTACGAGCAGTACTTC. Encoded protein: CASSPAGSGEWMASYEQYF.

This clonotype has ten or more counts. The chain is built from TRBV6-2 or TRBV6-3 and TRBJ2-1; D ambiguous. This CDR3 contains 14 residues. Germline values: CDR1 MNHEY, CDR2 SVGEGT. Trimming cost V 5 bases and J 6 bases, with 14 bases left between them. The CDR3 is CASSRLGHINEQFF. The CDR3 nucleotides read TGTGCCAGCAGTAGACTCGGGCATATCAATGAGCAGTTCTTC.

The chain uses TRBV19 and TRBJ2-3; maybe TRBD1 (5 bases). Germline CDR1 LNHDA, CDR2 SQIVND (reference sequence). There are 17 residues in the CDR3. Trimming stripped 3 bases from V and 3 bases from J, with 19 bases between. For the CDR3, the DNA is TGTGCCAGTAGTATTCGGGCAGGGTCTCTGAGGACAGATACGCAGTATTTT. This translates into CASSIRAGSLRTDTQYF.

Many counts were recorded for this clonotype. The gene calls are TRBV5-1 and TRBJ2-6; D remains unclear. V lost 0 bases and J 0 bases, leaving 13 bases between the germline ends. CDR1 is SGHRS, CDR2 YFSETQ, per germline. The CDR3 runs to 18 residues. The CDR3 DNA reads TGCGCCAGCAGCTTGGAAGGATCGCTGGGCTCTGGGGCCAACGTCCTGACTTTC. This codes for CASSLEGSLGSGANVLTF.

This clonotype was counted a few times. The chain joins TRBV7-7 to TRBJ2-5; D is perhaps TRBD1 (6 bases). CDR1 SSHAT and CDR2 FNYEAQ come from the germline V gene (reference sequence). V was trimmed by 0 bases and J by 5 bases, leaving 16 bases between them. The CDR3 sequence is 16 residues long. CDR3 in amino acids: CASSLAWGNGGETQYF. CDR3 bases: TGTGCCAGCAGCTTAGCGTGGGGAAATGGGGGCGAGACCCAGTACTTC.

The chain carries TRBV6-5 and TRBJ1-1; D is unresolved. This CDR3 has 14 residues. Trimming cost V 2 bases and J 3 bases, with 10 bases left between them. Germline V gives CDR1 MNHEY, CDR2 SVGAGI. CDR3 loop: CASSYGDKDTEAFF. CDR3 DNA: TGTGCCAGCAGTTACGGGGATAAGGACACTGAAGCTTTCTTT.

The rearrangement links TRBV27 to TRBJ2-7; no definite D call. Trimming removed 6 bases from V and 6 bases from J, with 15 bases in between. Germline V lookup: CDR1 MNHEY, CDR2 SMNVEV (reference sequence). The CDR3 length is 13 residues. The CDR3 region is CASSLGKVPEQYV. The CDR3, as DNA: TGTGCCAGCAGCTTAGGCAAAGTGCCCGAGCAGTACGTC.

The chain joins TRBV1 to TRBJ2-1; the table names TRBD2, a call not compared with the DNA. TRBV1 is listed as a pseudogene. The length of the CDR3 is 17 residues. CDR3 in amino acids: CTSGRGRASLSSDEQFF. The CDR3 coding sequence is TGCACCAGCGGACGAGGGCGGGCATCTCTTAGCTCGGATGAGCAGTTCTTC.

This chain connects TRBV6-1 to TRBJ1-2; no firm D call. The CDR3 has 10 residues. The germline V gene encodes CDR1 MNHNS and CDR2 SASEGT. The V and J ends lost 6 bases and 7 bases respectively, with 6 bases between them. Here the CDR3 reads CASSWGGYTF. CDR3 nucleotides: TGTGCCAGCAGCTGGGGTGGCTACACCTTC.

The J gene is TRBJ1-4, the V gene TRBV7-2, with D unresolved. The CDR3 has 13 residues. Between the trimmed V and J ends, which lost 5 bases and 5 bases, there was a span of 9 bases. The germline CDR1 and CDR2 sequences are SGHTA and FQGNSA. The CDR3: CASSRAINEKLFF. CDR3 sequence (DNA): TGTGCCAGCAGCAGGGCTATCAATGAAAAACTGTTTTTT.

In this sample, this clonotype turned up a few times. V usage is TRBV6-5 and J usage is TRBJ2-4; D might be TRBD2 (6 bases). The ends were cut back, 2 bases at V and 0 bases at J, with 8 bases in the middle. CDR3 size: 15 residues. The V gene's germline CDR1 is MNHEY and CDR2 SVGAGI. CDR3 region: CASSYGGVAKNIQYF. The DNA of the CDR3 is TGTGCCAGCAGTTACGGAGGGGTAGCCAAAAACATTCAGTACTTC.

This clonotype has ten or more counts. The chain joins TRBV5-6 to TRBJ2-3; D is uncertain. V gave up 4 bases and J gave up 2 bases, with 11 bases separating them. Germline V gene data show CDR1 as SGHDT and CDR2 as YYEEEE. CDR3 length equals 14 residues. CDR3 DNA sequence: TGTGCCAGCAGCGCACCGCCGTTCACAGATACGCAGTATTTT. Translation: CASSAPPFTDTQYF.

In nucleotides, the CDR3 is TGTGCCTCCGGACTAGCGGGGGCAGGGGAGCTGTTTTTT. It translates to CASGLAGAGELFF. The chain is built from TRBV10-3 and TRBJ2-2; TRBD2 aligns across 13 bases. Germline values: CDR1 ENHRY, CDR2 SYGVKD. The CDR3 contains 13 residues. The V and J ends lost 11 bases and 8 bases, in that order; junction bases with no gene match: 5.

The chain uses TRBV7-9 and TRBJ2-3; D remains unclear. Trimming took 5 bases from V and 9 from J, leaving 15 bases between them. Germline V gives CDR1 SEHNR, CDR2 FQNEAQ (reference sequence). This CDR3 has 13 residues. Here the CDR3 reads CASSNNGLGTQYF. The CDR3 DNA is TGTGCCAGCAGCAACAATGGGCTGGGCACGCAGTATTTT. Based on the CDR3 plus reference TRBV7-9 and TRBJ2-3, the full variable domain is DTGVSQNPRHKITKRGQNVTFRCDPISEHNRLYWYRQTLGQGPEFLTYFQNEAQLEKSRLLSDRFSAERPKGSFSTLEIQRTEQGDSAMYLCASSNNGLGTQYFGPGTRLTVL.

The CDR3 nucleotides read TGCGCCAGCAGCCCCGGACAGGACTCTGGAAACACCATATATTTT. This codes for CASSPGQDSGNTIYF. The chain links TRBV4-3 to TRBJ1-3, with TRBD1 matching over 7 bases. Germline V gene data show CDR1 as LGHNA and CDR2 as YSLEER. The CDR3 loop spans 15 amino acids. With 4 bases clipped from V and 0 bases from J, the junction kept 3 bases outside the gene matches.

This clonotype appeared a few times. The rearrangement links TRBV7-2 to TRBJ2-2; the D gene is possibly TRBD2 (6 bases). Germline V gives CDR1 SGHTA, CDR2 FQGNSA. Trimming shortened V by 6 bases and J by 9 bases, and 8 bases separated the two germline ends. This CDR3 is built from 11 residues. The DNA of the CDR3 is TGTGCCAGCAGACTAGCCCGGGAGCTGTTTTTT. Protein product: CASRLARELFF.

This clonotype was counted only a few times. The rearrangement uses TRBV9 and TRBJ2-2; no firm D call. The ends were cut back, 4 bases at V and 5 bases at J, with 6 bases in the middle. Germline CDR1 and CDR2: SGDLS and YYNGEE. This CDR3 is 12 amino acids long. CDR3 sequence (DNA): TGTGCCAGCAGCTATTTTACCGGGGAGCTGTTTTTT. It specifies CASSYFTGELFF.